Below, 7 T cell receptor beta chains from the same sample are listed, as sequenced in a study of blood T cell repertoires in COVID-19. Libraries were prepared by immunoSEQ multiplex PCR; TCRdb keeps only in-frame clonotypes and omits some of them. Of under 250,000 clones listed, 75% to 85% were seen once; the top ten hold about 12%. Sequencing input: peripheral blood. These receptor sequences come from a human donor in a cohort sampled during active COVID-19.

The V gene is TRBV11-2, the J gene TRBJ1-1; 8 bases line up with TRBD1. The CDR3 contains 15 residues. The germline V gene encodes CDR1 SGHAT and CDR2 FQNNGV. Trimming took 4 bases from V and 1 from J; bases not matched to a gene: 5. CDR3: CASSSLGTGNTEAFF. The CDR3 DNA reads as TGTGCCAGCAGCTCACTGGGGACAGGGAACACTGAAGCTTTCTTT.

CDR3 DNA: TGTGCCAGCAGCTTGGAGTTCCAGCGGGAGCGGGGAGATACGCAGTATTTT. This gives the protein CASSLEFQRERGDTQYF. The chain is built from TRBV5-8 and TRBJ2-3; 8 bases agree with TRBD2. Trimming at V came to 0 bases and at J to 5 bases, leaving 11 bases not matched to a gene. The germline V gene has CDR1 SGHTS and CDR2 YDEGEE. This CDR3 has 17 amino acids.

The chain carries TRBV5-1 and TRBJ2-7; D not resolved. The germline V gene encodes CDR1 SGHRS and CDR2 YFSETQ. Between the trimmed V and J ends, which lost 1 base and 5 bases, there was a span of 13 bases. The length of the CDR3 is 14 residues. The DNA for the CDR3 is TGCGCCAGCAGCTTGTTCCCGGGTGTGGACGAGCAGTACTTC. Its protein is CASSLFPGVDEQYF.

The V and J genes are TRBV28 and TRBJ2-7; D uncertain. The CDR3 has 12 amino acids. Trimming took 6 bases from V and 2 from J, leaving 8 bases between them. Germline loops: CDR1 MDHEN, CDR2 SYDVKM. Written as DNA, the CDR3 is TGTGCCAGCAGCCCTAGGACCTACGAGCAGTACTTC. This sequence encodes CASSPRTYEQYF. The entire variable domain, with the rest obtained from reference TRBV28 and TRBJ2-7, is as follows: DVKVTQSSRYLVKRTGEKVFLECVQDMDHENMFWYRQDPGLGLRLIYFSYDVKMKEKGDIPEGYSVSREKKERFSLILESASTNQTSMYLCASSPRTYEQYFGPGTRLTVT.

This clone has just one count. The J gene is TRBJ2-2, the V gene TRBV2, with 12 bases lining up with TRBD2. The CDR3 loop spans 15 amino acids. CDR1 is SNHLY and CDR2 is FYNNEI in the germline V gene. V trimming: 7 bases; J trimming: 5 bases; junction bases outside the gene matches: 5. The CDR3 nucleotides are TGTGCCAGCAAGACTAGCGGGAGCTCTACCGGGGAGCTGTTTTTT. It codes for CASKTSGSSTGELFF.

This clone appeared once. The same CDR3 arises from other DNA sequences in this sample as well. The rearrangement uses TRBV18 and TRBJ2-5, with D maybe TRBD2 (7 bases). V gave up 1 base and J gave up 2 bases, with 8 bases separating them. The CDR3 is 14 amino acids. In germline, CDR1 is KGHSH, CDR2 LQKENI. CDR3: CASSPQGGQETQYF. CDR3 coding DNA: TGTGCCAGCTCACCACAGGGGGGGCAAGAGACCCAGTACTTC.

The V and J genes are TRBV5-1 and TRBJ1-3, with 8 bases that match TRBD1. Germline lookup yields CDR1 SGHRS and CDR2 YFSETQ. V trimming: 5 bases; J trimming: 4 bases; junction bases outside the gene matches: 8. CDR3 length equals 15 residues. CDR3: CASSHDGQGGNTIYF. CDR3 in DNA: TGCGCCAGCAGTCATGATGGACAGGGCGGAAACACCATATATTTT.